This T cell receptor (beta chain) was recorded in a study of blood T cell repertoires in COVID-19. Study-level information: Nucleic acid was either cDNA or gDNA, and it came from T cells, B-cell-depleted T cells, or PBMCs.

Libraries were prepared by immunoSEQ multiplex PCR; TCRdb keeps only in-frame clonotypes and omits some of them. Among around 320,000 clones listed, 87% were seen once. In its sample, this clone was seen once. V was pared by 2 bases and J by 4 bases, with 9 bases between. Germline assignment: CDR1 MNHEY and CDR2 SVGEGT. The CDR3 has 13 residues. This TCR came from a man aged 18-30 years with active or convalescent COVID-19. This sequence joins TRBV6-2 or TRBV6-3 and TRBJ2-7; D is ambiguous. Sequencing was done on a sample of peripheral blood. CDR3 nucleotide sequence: TGTGCCAGCAGTTACCCCCACGGGTACGAGCAGTACTTC. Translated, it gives CASSYPHGYEQYF.